The present TCR beta chain was sequenced within a study of identical twins. TCRdb itself ran the 5' RACE reads through MiXCR, one entry per CDR3 protein. The repertoire holds 500,000 to 650,000 distinct CDR3 sequences, with around 24% as singletons. This clonotype was detected a few times. These data were also reused for a study on yellow fever vaccine responses in identical twins.

Material for sequencing was CD4+ T cells sorted from blood. The source is a woman between 18 and 29 years old in good health.

The CDR3 nucleotides are TGTGCCAGCAGACCCAGCTATCACGGACAGCTGGCAGATACGCAGTATTTT. This encodes CASRPSYHGQLADTQYF. The chain joins TRBV25-1 to TRBJ2-3; perhaps TRBD1 as D (6 bases). From germline, CDR1 is MGHDK and CDR2 SYGVNS. Trimming left V 6 bases short and J 4 bases short, with 23 bases between. The CDR3 is made up of 17 amino acids.